The 5 T cell receptor beta chains below come from one sample, sequenced in a study of early T cells in non-severe SARS-CoV-2 infection. MiXCR, applied by TCRdb to the 5' RACE reads, yields one record per CDR3 protein. The sample contains under 85,000 distinct CDR3 sequences, roughly a tenth of which appear only once. The specimen was whole blood. The receptors derive from an adult who was a healthcare worker with PCR-confirmed SARS-CoV-2 infection or an uninfected control (not recorded which).

The table lists this clonotype with a few counts. The chain is built from TRBV5-1 and TRBJ2-7; 7 bases fit TRBD1. The trim removed 6 bases at V and 2 bases at J, leaving 11 bases unmatched. From germline, CDR1 is SGHRS and CDR2 YFSETQ. The CDR3 extends over 15 amino acids. The CDR3 DNA sequence: TGCGCCAGCACCCTAGTAATACAGGGGACCTACGAGCAGTACTTC. It is translated as CASTLVIQGTYEQYF.

The chain employs TRBV6-6 and TRBJ2-5; possible D gene TRBD1, 5 bases. The CDR3 sequence is 14 residues long. Germline values: CDR1 MNHNY, CDR2 SVGAGI (reference sequence). Trimming took off 2 bases at V and 1 base at J, with 8 bases between the two ends. This CDR3 is CASSYPGIQETQYF. CDR3 sequence (DNA): TGTGCCAGCAGTTACCCAGGGATCCAAGAGACCCAGTACTTC.

The chain carries TRBV11-2 and TRBJ2-5; 8 bases match TRBD2. Germline loops: CDR1 SGHAT, CDR2 FQNNGV. The V gene end was trimmed by 1 base and the J gene end by 2 bases; junction bases not matched to a gene: 6. This CDR3 contains 16 residues. CDR3 loop: CASSLVLAGGQETQYF. The DNA of the CDR3 is TGTGCCAGCAGCTTAGTCTTGGCGGGGGGACAAGAGACCCAGTACTTC. The variable domain in full, completed from reference TRBV11-2 and TRBJ2-5, reads EAGVAQSPRYKIIEKRQSVAFWCNPISGHATLYWYQQILGQGPKLLIQFQNNGVVDDSQLPKDRFSAERLKGVDSTLKIQPAKLEDSAVYLCASSLVLAGGQETQYFGPGTRLLVL.

On this clonotype itself: This may stem from a read error, because a much larger clone lies one nucleotide away. The chain joins TRBV5-5 to TRBJ2-3, with no clear D. The V and J ends lost 2 bases and 10 bases respectively, with 14 bases between them. This CDR3 is built from 13 residues. Germline CDR1 SGHKS, CDR2 YYEKEE (reference sequence). Here the CDR3 DNA reads TGTGCCAGCAGCTTATCTGACCAGTATGCGCAGTATTTT. This sequence encodes CASSLSDQYAQYF. Full variable domain (outside the CDR3, taken from reference TRBV5-5 and TRBJ2-3): DAGVTQSPTHLIKTRGQQVTLRCSPISGHKSVSWYQQVLGQGPQFIFQYYEKEERGRGNFPDRFSARQFPNYSSELNVNALLLGDSALYLCASSLSDQYAQYFGPGTRLTVL.

The rearrangement links TRBV3-1 to TRBJ2-7; TRBD2 matches at 10 bases. The CDR3 covers 15 residues. V was clipped by 0 bases and J by 3 bases; unmatched bases: 2. Germline assignment: CDR1 LGHDT and CDR2 YNNKEL (reference sequence). CDR3 nucleotides: TGTGCCAGCAGCCAAGATGCTAGCGGGGGCTACGAGCAGTACTTC. Protein sequence: CASSQDASGGYEQYF.